This T cell receptor beta chain was observed in a study of T cell changes during pregnancy in multiple sclerosis. Generated by immunoSEQ multiplex PCR, the TCRdb table keeps only in-frame clones and is missing some. The table shows 45,000 to 55,000 clones, with 85% to 95% occurring only once. Material: CD4+ T cells from peripheral blood mononuclear cells, obtained in the second trimester of pregnancy. This TCR was recovered from a female donor in good health, enrolled as a control in a pregnancy study.

The CDR3 spells CASSIYSGLNTEAFF. CDR3 in DNA: TGCGCCAGCAGCATATATTCAGGGCTGAACACTGAAGCTTTCTTT. The rearrangement joins TRBV5-1 to TRBJ1-1; D perhaps matches TRBD1 (5 bases). This CDR3 contains 15 residues. Germline V gene data show CDR1 as SGHRS and CDR2 as YFSETQ. V was cut by 4 bases and J by 0 bases, with 13 bases left in between.